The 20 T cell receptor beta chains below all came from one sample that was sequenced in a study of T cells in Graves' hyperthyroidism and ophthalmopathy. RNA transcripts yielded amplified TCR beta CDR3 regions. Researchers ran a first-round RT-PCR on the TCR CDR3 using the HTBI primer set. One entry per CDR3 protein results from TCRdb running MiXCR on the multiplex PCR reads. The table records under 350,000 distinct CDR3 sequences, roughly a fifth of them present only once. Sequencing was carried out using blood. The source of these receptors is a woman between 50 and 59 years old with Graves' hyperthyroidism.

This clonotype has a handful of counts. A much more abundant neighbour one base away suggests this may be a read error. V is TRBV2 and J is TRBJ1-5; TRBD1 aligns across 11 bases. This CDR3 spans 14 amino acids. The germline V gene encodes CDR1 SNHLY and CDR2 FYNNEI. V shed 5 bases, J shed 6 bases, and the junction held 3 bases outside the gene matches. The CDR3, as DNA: TGTGCCAGCAGTCGGACAGGGGGCAGTCAGCCCCAGCATTTT. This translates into CASSRTGGSQPQHF.

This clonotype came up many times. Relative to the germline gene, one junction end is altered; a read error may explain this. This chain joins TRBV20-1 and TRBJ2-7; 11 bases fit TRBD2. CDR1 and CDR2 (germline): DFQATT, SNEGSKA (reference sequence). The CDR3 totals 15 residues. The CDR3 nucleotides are TGCAGTGCCAGAGGGGCTAGCGGGAGGATCTACGAGCAGTACTTC. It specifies CSARGASGRIYEQYF.

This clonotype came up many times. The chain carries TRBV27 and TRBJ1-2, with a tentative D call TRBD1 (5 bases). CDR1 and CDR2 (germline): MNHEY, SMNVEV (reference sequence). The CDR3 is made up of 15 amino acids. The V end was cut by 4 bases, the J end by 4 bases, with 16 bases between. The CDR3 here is CASSSSGGTSYGYTF. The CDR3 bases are TGTGCCAGCAGTTCAAGCGGGGGGACCTCCTATGGCTACACCTTC.

For the CDR3, the DNA is TGTGCCAGCAGTACGTCCGGGACACTTCCCTACGAGCAGTACTTC. This encodes CASSTSGTLPYEQYF. The chain couples TRBV12-3 or TRBV12-4 to TRBJ2-7; tentative D call: TRBD1 (6 bases). V was trimmed by 5 bases and J by 2 bases, leaving 16 bases between them. The CDR3 spans 15 residues.

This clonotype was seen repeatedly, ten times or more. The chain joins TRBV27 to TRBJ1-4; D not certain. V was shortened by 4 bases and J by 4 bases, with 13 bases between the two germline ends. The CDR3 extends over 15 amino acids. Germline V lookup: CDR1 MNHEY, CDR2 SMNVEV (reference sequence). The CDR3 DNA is TGTGCCAGCAGTTCTCCCGGGCTAGATAATGAAAAACTGTTTTTT. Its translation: CASSSPGLDNEKLFF. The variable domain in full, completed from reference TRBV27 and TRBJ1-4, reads EAQVTQNPRYLITVTGKKLTVTCSQNMNHEYMSWYRQDPGLGLRQIYYSMNVEVTDKGDVPEGYKVSRKEKRNFPLILESPSPNQTSLYFCASSSPGLDNEKLFFGSGTQLSVL.

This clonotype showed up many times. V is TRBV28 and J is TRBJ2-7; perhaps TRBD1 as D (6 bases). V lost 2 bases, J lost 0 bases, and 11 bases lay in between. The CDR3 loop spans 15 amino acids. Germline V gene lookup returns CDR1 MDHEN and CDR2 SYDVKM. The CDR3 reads CASSLAGENSYEQYF. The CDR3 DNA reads TGTGCCAGCAGTTTAGCAGGGGAGAACTCCTACGAGCAGTACTTC. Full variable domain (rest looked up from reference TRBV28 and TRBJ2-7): DVKVTQSSRYLVKRTGEKVFLECVQDMDHENMFWYRQDPGLGLRLIYFSYDVKMKEKGDIPEGYSVSREKKERFSLILESASTNQTSMYLCASSLAGENSYEQYFGPGTRLTVT.

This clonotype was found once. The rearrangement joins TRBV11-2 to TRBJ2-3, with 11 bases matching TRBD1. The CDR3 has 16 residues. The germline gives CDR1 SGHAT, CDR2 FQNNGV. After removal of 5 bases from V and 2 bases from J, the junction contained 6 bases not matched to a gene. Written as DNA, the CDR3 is TGTGCCAGCAGCGCGGGACAGGGGGGCTTCACAGATACGCAGTATTTT. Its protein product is CASSAGQGGFTDTQYF.

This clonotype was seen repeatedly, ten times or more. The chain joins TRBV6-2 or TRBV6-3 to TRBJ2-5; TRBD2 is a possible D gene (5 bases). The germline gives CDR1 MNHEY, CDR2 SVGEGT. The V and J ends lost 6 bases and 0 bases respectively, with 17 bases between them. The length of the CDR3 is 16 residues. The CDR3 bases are TGTGCCAGCAGGCCCATGAGAGGGCAACACCAAGAGACCCAGTACTTC. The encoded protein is CASRPMRGQHQETQYF.

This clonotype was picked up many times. CDR3 sequence reads: CSARDLSAMTDTQYF. CDR3 sequence (DNA): TGCAGTGCTAGAGATCTGAGCGCCATGACAGATACGCAGTATTTT. This rearrangement joins TRBV20-1 to TRBJ2-3; no clear D. This CDR3 spans 15 amino acids. Trimming removed 0 bases at V and 3 bases at J, with 13 bases between. Per germline, CDR1 DFQATT and CDR2 SNEGSKA (reference sequence).

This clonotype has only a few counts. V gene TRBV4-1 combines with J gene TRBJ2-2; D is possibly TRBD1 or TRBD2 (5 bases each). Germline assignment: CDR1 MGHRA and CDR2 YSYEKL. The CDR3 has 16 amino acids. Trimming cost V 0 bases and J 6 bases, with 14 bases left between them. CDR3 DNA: TGCGCCAGCAGCCAAGATCTAGTGCCGGGGCCCGGGGAGCTGTTTTTT. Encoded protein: CASSQDLVPGPGELFF.

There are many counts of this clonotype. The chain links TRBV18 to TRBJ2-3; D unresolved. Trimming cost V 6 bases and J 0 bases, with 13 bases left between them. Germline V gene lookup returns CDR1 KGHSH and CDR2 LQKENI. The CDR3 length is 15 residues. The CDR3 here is CASSAWKYSTDTQYF. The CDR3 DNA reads TGTGCCAGCTCGGCATGGAAGTATAGCACAGATACGCAGTATTTT.

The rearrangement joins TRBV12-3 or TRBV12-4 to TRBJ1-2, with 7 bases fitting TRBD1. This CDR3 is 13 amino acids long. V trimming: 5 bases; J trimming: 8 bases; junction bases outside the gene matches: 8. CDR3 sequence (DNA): TGTGCCAGCAGTCCTCAGGGGGGTAGGGGCTACACCTTC. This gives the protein CASSPQGGRGYTF.

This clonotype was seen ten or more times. The CDR3 spells CASSFHRGRLDSYNEQFF. CDR3 nucleotide sequence: TGCGCCAGCAGCTTCCACAGGGGGCGTCTAGACTCCTACAATGAGCAGTTCTTC. The V gene is TRBV5-1, the J gene TRBJ2-1; 9 bases fit TRBD1. V trimming: 2 bases; J trimming: 0 bases; junction bases outside the gene matches: 9. From germline, CDR1 is SGHRS and CDR2 YFSETQ. This CDR3 spans 18 amino acids.

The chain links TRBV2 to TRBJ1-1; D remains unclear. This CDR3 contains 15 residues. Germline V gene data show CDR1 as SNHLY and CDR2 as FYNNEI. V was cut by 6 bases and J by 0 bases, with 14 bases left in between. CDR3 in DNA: TGTGCCAGCAGAGTTGGGCGCTGGGTGAACACTGAAGCTTTCTTT. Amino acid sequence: CASRVGRWVNTEAFF.

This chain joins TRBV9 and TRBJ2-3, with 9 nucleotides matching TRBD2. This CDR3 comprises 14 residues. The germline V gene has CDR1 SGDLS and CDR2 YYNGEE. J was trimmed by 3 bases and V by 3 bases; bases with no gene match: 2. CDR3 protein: CASSATSGTDTQYF. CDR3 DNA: TGTGCCAGCAGCGCCACTAGCGGGACAGATACGCAGTATTTT.

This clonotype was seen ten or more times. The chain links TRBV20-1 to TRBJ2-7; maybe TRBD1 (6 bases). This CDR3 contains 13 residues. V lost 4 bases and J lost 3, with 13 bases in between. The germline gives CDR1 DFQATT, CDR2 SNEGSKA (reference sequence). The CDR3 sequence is CSATAEQGYEQYF. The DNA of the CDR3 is TGCAGTGCTACCGCCGAACAGGGCTACGAGCAGTACTTC.

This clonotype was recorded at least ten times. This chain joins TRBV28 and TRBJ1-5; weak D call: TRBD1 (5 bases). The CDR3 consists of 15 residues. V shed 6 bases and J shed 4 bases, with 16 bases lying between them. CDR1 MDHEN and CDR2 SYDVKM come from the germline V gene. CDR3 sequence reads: CASSSLWGTNQPQHF. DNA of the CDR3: TGTGCCAGCAGCTCTTTATGGGGCACTAATCAGCCCCAGCATTTT.

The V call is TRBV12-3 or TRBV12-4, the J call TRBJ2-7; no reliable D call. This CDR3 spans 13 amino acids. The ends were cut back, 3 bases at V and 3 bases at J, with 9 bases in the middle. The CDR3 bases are TGTGCCAGCAGTTTCATCGGTTTCTACGAGCAGTACTTC. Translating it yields CASSFIGFYEQYF.

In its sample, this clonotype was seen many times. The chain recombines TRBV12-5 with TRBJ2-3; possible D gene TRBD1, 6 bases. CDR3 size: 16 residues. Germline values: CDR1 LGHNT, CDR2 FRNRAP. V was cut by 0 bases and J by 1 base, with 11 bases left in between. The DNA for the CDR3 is TGTGCTAGTGGTTTGGTGACAGGCCGAGGCACAGATACGCAGTATTTT. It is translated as CASGLVTGRGTDTQYF.

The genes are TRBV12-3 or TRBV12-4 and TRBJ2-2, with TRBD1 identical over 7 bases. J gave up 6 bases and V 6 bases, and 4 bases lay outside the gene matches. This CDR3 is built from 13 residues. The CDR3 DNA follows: TGTGCCAGCAGGCGAACAGGGGCCGGGGAGCTGTTTTTT. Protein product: CASRRTGAGELFF.